The rows below give T cell receptor beta chains drawn from one sample of a study of CD8+ T cells in alopecia areata. Using immunoSEQ multiplex PCR, the repertoire was profiled, and TCRdb retains in-frame clones only, with some absent. Counted here are around 210,000 clones, more than 55% occurring once; the ten biggest clones make up roughly 5%. Sequences were obtained from CD8+ T cells sorted from blood. The receptors were gathered from a human donor in good health. The CDR3 runs from the conserved cysteine through the conserved F or W. Each record gives: clone size, J gene, D gene, V gene, CDR3 protein, CDR3 DNA. A D gene is named only where the DNA matches it firmly. Rows may omit the clone size; those that give it use once, few, many or a size class.

abundance: few; j_gene: TRBJ1-5; d_gene: -; v_gene: TRBV19; CDR3aa: CASSIYDTSNQPQHF; CDR3nt: TGTGCCAGTAGTATATATGACACGAGCAATCAGCCCCAGCATTTT
abundance: -; j_gene: TRBJ2-2; d_gene: -; v_gene: TRBV2; CDR3aa: CAARAGTAAGELFF; CDR3nt: TGTGCCGCCCGGGCCGGGACTGCAGCCGGGGAGCTGTTTTTT
abundance: -; j_gene: TRBJ2-5; d_gene: -; v_gene: TRBV6-6; CDR3aa: CASTYSGPETQYF; CDR3nt: TGTGCCAGCACCTACTCGGGGCCCGAGACCCAGTACTTC
abundance: -; j_gene: TRBJ2-7; d_gene: TRBD1; v_gene: TRBV5-4; CDR3aa: CASSWTTGGFEQYF; CDR3nt: TGTGCCAGCAGCTGGACGACAGGGGGCTTCGAGCAGTACTTC
abundance: -; j_gene: TRBJ1-2; d_gene: TRBD1; v_gene: TRBV5-6; CDR3aa: CASSPEGRGQGAVGYGYTF; CDR3nt: TGTGCCAGCAGCCCGGAGGGAAGGGGACAGGGGGCCGTGGGCTATGGCTACACCTTC
abundance: -; j_gene: TRBJ1-5; d_gene: -; v_gene: TRBV7-9; CDR3aa: CASSSLSGGNQPQHF; CDR3nt: TGTGCCAGCAGCTCCCTATCTGGGGGCAATCAGCCCCAGCATTTT
abundance: -; j_gene: TRBJ2-1; d_gene: TRBD2; v_gene: TRBV9; CDR3aa: CASSVSGTYNEQFF; CDR3nt: TGTGCCAGCAGCGTAAGCGGGACCTACAATGAGCAGTTCTTC
abundance: -; j_gene: TRBJ2-1; d_gene: TRBD1; v_gene: TRBV7-8; CDR3aa: CASSLKTGDNEQFF; CDR3nt: TGTGCCAGCAGCTTAAAAACAGGGGACAATGAGCAGTTCTTC
abundance: -; j_gene: TRBJ2-3; d_gene: -; v_gene: TRBV27; CDR3aa: CASSLSSWSTDTQYF; CDR3nt: TGTGCCAGCAGTTTATCGAGCTGGAGCACAGATACGCAGTATTTT
abundance: -; j_gene: TRBJ2-1; d_gene: -; v_gene: TRBV2; CDR3aa: CASPGHYNEQFF; CDR3nt: TGTGCCAGCCCGGGCCATTACAATGAGCAGTTCTTC
abundance: -; j_gene: TRBJ2-5; d_gene: -; v_gene: TRBV5-1; CDR3aa: CASSTVQETQYF; CDR3nt: TGCGCCAGCAGCACCGTACAAGAGACCCAGTACTTC
abundance: -; j_gene: TRBJ2-3; d_gene: TRBD1; v_gene: TRBV29-1; CDR3aa: CSVRTGTDTQYF; CDR3nt: TGCAGCGTTCGGACAGGGACAGATACGCAGTATTTT
abundance: -; j_gene: TRBJ2-4; d_gene: -; v_gene: TRBV30; CDR3aa: CAWSVRGRDRNIQYF; CDR3nt: TGTGCCTGGAGTGTACGGGGCAGGGATCGAAACATTCAGTACTTC
abundance: few; j_gene: TRBJ1-1; d_gene: -; v_gene: TRBV7-9; CDR3aa: CASSLVFQNTEAFF; CDR3nt: TGTGCCAGCAGCTTAGTGTTCCAGAACACTGAAGCTTTCTTT
abundance: few; j_gene: TRBJ2-1; d_gene: TRBD2; v_gene: TRBV19; CDR3aa: CASSISSGGAPEQFF; CDR3nt: TGTGCCAGTAGTATCTCTAGCGGGGGGGCCCCTGAGCAGTTCTTC
abundance: -; j_gene: TRBJ1-1; d_gene: -; v_gene: TRBV29-1; CDR3aa: CSVEDLAARRVNTEAFF; CDR3nt: TGCAGCGTTGAAGATCTTGCGGCTCGCAGGGTAAACACTGAAGCTTTCTTT
abundance: -; j_gene: TRBJ1-2; d_gene: TRBD1; v_gene: TRBV6-6; CDR3aa: CASSYQRTGNHGYTF; CDR3nt: TGTGCCAGCAGTTACCAACGGACAGGGAACCATGGCTACACCTTC
abundance: few; j_gene: TRBJ1-4; d_gene: -; v_gene: TRBV29-1; CDR3aa: CTVLEANNEKLFF; CDR3nt: TGCACCGTCTTGGAGGCCAATAATGAAAAACTGTTTTTT
abundance: -; j_gene: TRBJ2-2; d_gene: TRBD1; v_gene: TRBV19; CDR3aa: CATGQGVNTGELFF; CDR3nt: TGTGCCACAGGACAGGGGGTGAACACCGGGGAGCTGTTTTTT
abundance: -; j_gene: TRBJ2-3; d_gene: -; v_gene: TRBV15; CDR3aa: CATSRAQGADTQYF; CDR3nt: TGTGCCACCAGCAGAGCGCAGGGTGCAGATACGCAGTATTTT
abundance: -; j_gene: TRBJ2-7; d_gene: TRBD1; v_gene: TRBV5-1; CDR3aa: CASTEVGTGVYEQYF; CDR3nt: TGCGCCAGCACCGAGGTCGGGACAGGGGTCTACGAGCAGTACTTC
abundance: -; j_gene: TRBJ2-1; d_gene: TRBD2; v_gene: TRBV29-1; CDR3aa: CSVAGGENNEQFF; CDR3nt: TGCAGCGTGGCGGGGGGGGAAAACAATGAGCAGTTCTTC
abundance: -; j_gene: TRBJ1-2; d_gene: -; v_gene: TRBV4-1; CDR3aa: CASSQVQGNYGYTF; CDR3nt: TGCGCCAGCAGCCAAGTACAGGGTAACTATGGCTACACCTTC
abundance: -; j_gene: TRBJ1-1; d_gene: -; v_gene: TRBV29-1; CDR3aa: CSVGPINTEAFF; CDR3nt: TGCAGCGTTGGTCCCATAAACACTGAAGCTTTCTTT
abundance: -; j_gene: TRBJ2-1; d_gene: -; v_gene: TRBV9; CDR3aa: CASSGDSYEQFF; CDR3nt: TGTGCCAGCAGCGGCGACAGCTATGAGCAGTTCTTC
abundance: -; j_gene: TRBJ1-1; d_gene: -; v_gene: TRBV5-6; CDR3aa: CASSPGRSNTEAFF; CDR3nt: TGTGCCAGCAGCCCAGGGCGTTCGAACACTGAAGCTTTCTTT
abundance: -; j_gene: TRBJ2-3; d_gene: -; v_gene: TRBV30; CDR3aa: CAWSLGQSTDTQYF; CDR3nt: TGTGCCTGGAGTTTAGGACAGAGCACAGATACGCAGTATTTT
abundance: -; j_gene: TRBJ1-1; d_gene: TRBD1; v_gene: TRBV25-1; CDR3aa: CASTGTELEAFF; CDR3nt: TGTGCCAGCACCGGGACAGAGCTTGAAGCTTTCTTT
abundance: -; j_gene: TRBJ2-1; d_gene: -; v_gene: TRBV9; CDR3aa: CASSPRQEFANEQFF; CDR3nt: TGTGCCAGCAGCCCCCGACAGGAGTTTGCCAATGAGCAGTTCTTC
abundance: -; j_gene: TRBJ2-3; d_gene: TRBD2; v_gene: TRBV25-1; CDR3aa: CASSDPRASGGDPDTQYF; CDR3nt: TGTGCCAGCAGTGACCCCCGGGCTAGCGGGGGGGATCCAGATACGCAGTATTTT
abundance: -; j_gene: TRBJ2-1; d_gene: -; v_gene: TRBV29-1; CDR3aa: CSAPDQGGNEQFF; CDR3nt: TGCAGCGCCCCGGATCAGGGAGGTAATGAGCAGTTCTTC
abundance: -; j_gene: TRBJ1-1; d_gene: TRBD1; v_gene: TRBV29-1; CDR3aa: CSAVTGTEAFF; CDR3nt: TGCAGCGCTGTGACAGGGACCGAAGCTTTCTTT
abundance: few; j_gene: TRBJ1-6; d_gene: -; v_gene: TRBV9; CDR3aa: CASRNTGNNSPLHF; CDR3nt: TGTGCCAGCAGAAATACAGGGAATAATTCACCCCTCCACTTT
abundance: few; j_gene: TRBJ1-2; d_gene: -; v_gene: TRBV7-9; CDR3aa: CASSFEPRGRIDGYTF; CDR3nt: TGTGCCAGCAGCTTCGAGCCCCGGGGGCGCATCGATGGCTACACCTTC